The 29 T cell receptor beta chains below were found in one sample sequenced in a study of cytomegalovirus exposure and HLA in healthy donors. PCR was performed using 60 Vbeta and 13 Jbeta primers. Using immunoSEQ multiplex PCR, the repertoire was profiled, and TCRdb retains in-frame clones only, with some absent. This table has approximately 160,000 clones, 70% to 85% appearing once. Material: PBMCs. All receptors come from a man aged 18-30 years in good health and CMV-seronegative.

V gene TRBV12-5 combines with J gene TRBJ2-1; 7 bases align to TRBD1. CDR3 length: 14 residues. The germline CDR1 and CDR2 sequences are LGHNT and FRNRAP. V lost 4 bases and J lost 9; bases outside the gene matches: 9. CDR3 coding DNA: TGTGCTAGTGGTTCCCCAGACAGGGTACCTGAGCAGTTCTTC. Encoded protein: CASGSPDRVPEQFF. Complete variable domain (other parts from reference TRBV12-5 and TRBJ2-1): DARVTQTPRHKVTEMGQEVTMRCQPILGHNTVFWYRQTMMQGLELLAYFRNRAPLDDSGMPKDRFSAEMPDATLATLKIQPSEPRDSAVYFCASGSPDRVPEQFFGPGTRLTVL.

The chain joins TRBV7-9 to TRBJ1-1; D may be TRBD1 (5 bases). The CDR3 loop spans 15 amino acids. V lost 1 base and J lost 1, with 10 bases in between. CDR1 is SEHNR and CDR2 is FQNEAQ in the germline V gene (reference sequence). The CDR3 DNA follows: TGTGCCAGCAGCTTAGTTGAAGGGGCGAACACTGAAGCTTTCTTT. As protein: CASSLVEGANTEAFF.

The chain is built from TRBV14 and TRBJ2-7; D may be TRBD1 (6 bases). The CDR3 covers 12 residues. V lost 10 bases, J lost 1 base, and 11 bases lay in between. CDR1 is SGHDN and CDR2 is FVKESK in the germline V gene. The CDR3 reads CATIRGSYEQYF. The CDR3, as DNA: TGTGCCACTATCAGGGGATCCTACGAGCAGTACTTC.

This chain uses TRBV11-2 with TRBJ1-5, with 8 positions matching TRBD1. This CDR3 region has 14 residues. Germline loops: CDR1 SGHAT, CDR2 FQNNGV. Trimming at V came to 1 base and at J to 7 bases, leaving 3 bases not matched to a gene. CDR3 in DNA: TGTGCCAGCAGCTTAGTTACAGGGGGGCAGCCCCAGCATTTT. Translating it yields CASSLVTGGQPQHF.

This chain joins TRBV12-5 and TRBJ1-4, with 10 nucleotides matching TRBD1. After removal of 6 bases from V and 7 bases from J, the junction contained 8 bases not matched to a gene. This CDR3 is built from 15 residues. From germline, CDR1 is LGHNT and CDR2 FRNRAP. The DNA for the CDR3 is TGTGCTAGTGGCGCGACAGGGGGCGGGTTTGAAAAACTGTTTTTT. Its translation is CASGATGGGFEKLFF.

The chain carries TRBV7-9 and TRBJ1-1; no clear D. Trimming pared 2 bases from V and 5 bases from J, leaving 6 bases between. The CDR3 has 12 amino acids. Germline CDR1 reads SEHNR; CDR2 reads FQNEAQ (reference sequence). The CDR3 DNA follows: TGTGCCAGCAGCTTACCGCAGACTGAAGCTTTCTTT. Its protein product is CASSLPQTEAFF.

V usage is TRBV5-1 and J usage is TRBJ2-7, with TRBD1 matching over 7 bases. J gave up 4 bases and V 0 bases, and 4 bases lay outside the gene matches. This CDR3 has 14 amino acids. The germline V gene encodes CDR1 SGHRS and CDR2 YFSETQ. The CDR3 reads CASSLDGTAYEQYF. The CDR3 DNA reads TGCGCCAGCAGCTTGGATGGGACAGCGTACGAGCAGTACTTC.

In its sample, this clone was seen a few times. The chain recombines TRBV7-9 with TRBJ2-5; D perhaps matches TRBD2 (5 bases). The V and J ends lost 9 bases and 2 bases respectively, with 16 bases between them. The CDR3 is 14 amino acids. Germline loops: CDR1 SEHNR, CDR2 FQNEAQ (reference sequence). This CDR3 is CARSPSGRQETQYF. The CDR3 DNA reads TGTGCCAGAAGCCCCAGCGGACGGCAAGAGACCCAGTACTTC. Full variable domain (remainder filled in from reference TRBV7-9 and TRBJ2-5): DTGVSQNPRHKITKRGQNVTFRCDPISEHNRLYWYRQTLGQGPEFLTYFQNEAQLEKSRLLSDRFSAERPKGSFSTLEIQRTEQGDSAMYLCARSPSGRQETQYFGPGTRLLVL.

The chain uses TRBV5-4 and TRBJ1-1; D ambiguous. The CDR3 runs 17 residues. Trimming removed 7 bases from V and 0 bases from J, with 22 bases in between. Germline values: CDR1 SGHNT, CDR2 YYREEE (reference sequence). CDR3 loop: CASALGSVMTLNTEAFF. The CDR3 coding sequence is TGTGCCAGCGCGCTGGGCTCAGTTATGACCCTGAACACTGAAGCTTTCTTT.

The chain is built from TRBV7-9 and TRBJ2-1, with a weak D call TRBD2 (6 bases). CDR1 is SEHNR and CDR2 is FQNEAQ in the germline V gene (reference sequence). V lost 5 bases, J lost 9 bases, and 11 bases lay in between. The CDR3 totals 12 residues. The chain's CDR3 is CASSRPEGEQFF. CDR3 DNA sequence: TGTGCCAGCAGCCGCCCGGAGGGTGAGCAGTTCTTC.

The CDR3 here is CASSLGHSYSGANVLTF. CDR3 DNA sequence: TGTGCCAGCTCACTGGGACATTCCTACTCTGGGGCCAACGTCCTGACTTTC. The chain couples TRBV18 to TRBJ2-6, with a weak D call TRBD1 (6 bases). The CDR3 contains 17 residues. Trimming pared 4 bases from V and 0 bases from J, leaving 13 bases between. Germline values: CDR1 KGHSH, CDR2 LQKENI.

The J gene is TRBJ2-1, the V gene TRBV10-3, with a possible D match to TRBD1 (8 bases). The CDR3 spans 15 residues. Germline V gives CDR1 ENHRY, CDR2 SYGVKD. V was trimmed by 11 bases and J by 7 bases, leaving 24 bases between them. The DNA for the CDR3 is TGTGCCGTCCGACCCTCGACAGGGGAGGGGAATGAGCAGTTCTTC. Its translation: CAVRPSTGEGNEQFF.

V gene TRBV4-2 combines with J gene TRBJ2-5; 11 positions agree with TRBD2. Germline CDR1 LGHNA, CDR2 YNFKEQ. This CDR3 spans 16 amino acids. V was clipped by 1 base and J by 5 bases; unmatched bases: 6. CDR3 sequence: CASSQGGASGGETQYF. The CDR3 bases are TGTGCCAGCAGCCAAGGAGGGGCTAGCGGGGGGGAGACCCAGTACTTC.

The chain is built from TRBV15 and TRBJ2-1; 8 positions agree with TRBD1. The germline V gene encodes CDR1 LNHNV and CDR2 YYDKDF (reference sequence). V was pared by 1 base and J by 8 bases, with 4 bases of the junction left unmatched. The CDR3 length is 14 residues. As DNA, the CDR3 is TGTGCCACCAGCAGAGTTTCACAGGGGGATGAGCAGTTCTTC. This translates into CATSRVSQGDEQFF. Filled out from reference TRBV15 and TRBJ2-1, the complete variable domain reads DAMVIQNPRYQVTQFGKPVTLSCSQTLNHNVMYWYQQKSSQAPKLLFHYYDKDFNNEADTPDNFQSRRPNTSFCFLDIRSPGLGDTAMYLCATSRVSQGDEQFFGPGTRLTVL.

The chain combines TRBV25-1 with TRBJ2-1; TRBD1 matches at 7 bases. V was pared by 3 bases and J by 0 bases, with 5 bases of the junction left unmatched. This CDR3 has 16 residues. The V gene's germline CDR1 is MGHDK and CDR2 SYGVNS. The CDR3 DNA is TGTGCCAGCAGTGATCCGACAGGGAGCTCCTACAATGAGCAGTTCTTC. Protein product: CASSDPTGSSYNEQFF.

The CDR3 DNA reads as TGTGCCAGCAGCTATCAGGGGAGCAATTCACCCCTCCACTTT. The encoded protein is CASSYQGSNSPLHF. This rearrangement joins TRBV7-3 to TRBJ1-6; D perhaps matches TRBD1 (6 bases). Germline V gene lookup returns CDR1 SGHTA and CDR2 FQGTGA. Trimming pared 4 bases from V and 7 bases from J, leaving 11 bases between. The CDR3 is 14 amino acids.

This chain joins TRBV28 and TRBJ2-1; 11 bases map to TRBD2. The trim removed 2 bases at V and 7 bases at J, leaving 7 bases unmatched. This CDR3 is built from 16 residues. The germline V gene encodes CDR1 MDHEN and CDR2 SYDVKM. The chain's CDR3 is CASSLAGLAASNEQFF. CDR3 DNA sequence: TGTGCCAGCAGTTTAGCGGGACTAGCGGCTTCTAATGAGCAGTTCTTC.

The V gene is TRBV6-1, the J gene TRBJ1-2, with D perhaps TRBD1 (5 bases). The CDR3 extends over 15 amino acids. CDR1 and CDR2 from the germline V gene are MNHNS and SASEGT. The germline V and J ends were trimmed by 1 base and 5 bases, with 14 bases remaining between them. CDR3 residues: CASSEDPGLGYGYTF. The DNA of the CDR3 is TGTGCCAGCAGTGAAGACCCAGGGCTAGGGTATGGCTACACCTTC.

The chain recombines TRBV5-5 with TRBJ1-1; 8 bases line up with TRBD1. From germline, CDR1 is SGHKS and CDR2 YYEKEE (reference sequence). The CDR3 is made up of 15 amino acids. The V gene end was trimmed by 4 bases and the J gene end by 4 bases; junction bases not matched to a gene: 9. The CDR3 region is CASSSTGGSGTEAFF. DNA for the CDR3: TGTGCCAGCAGCAGTACAGGGGGAAGTGGCACTGAAGCTTTCTTT.

The genes are TRBV7-8 and TRBJ2-7; D might be TRBD1 (5 bases). Germline V gene lookup returns CDR1 SGHVS and CDR2 FQNEAQ. This CDR3 has 14 residues. The V end was cut by 3 bases, the J end by 2 bases, with 11 bases between. CDR3 in DNA: TGTGCCAGCAGCTTGTACAGGTTAACCTACGAGCAGTACTTC. Amino acid sequence: CASSLYRLTYEQYF.

The V call is TRBV19, the J call TRBJ2-2; no reliable D call. The V and J ends lost 3 bases and 1 base respectively, with 6 bases between them. Germline loops: CDR1 LNHDA, CDR2 SQIVND (reference sequence). The CDR3 extends over 14 amino acids. For the CDR3, the DNA is TGTGCCAGTAGTATGGCACAGAACACCGGGGAGCTGTTTTTT. This sequence encodes CASSMAQNTGELFF. The whole variable domain, filled in from reference TRBV19 and TRBJ2-2, reads DGGITQSPKYLFRKEGQNVTLSCEQNLNHDAMYWYRQDPGQGLRLIYYSQIVNDFQKGDIAEGYSVSREKKESFPLTVTSAQKNPTAFYLCASSMAQNTGELFFGEGSRLTVL.

A single count supports this clone. The chain links TRBV29-1 to TRBJ1-1; a possible D gene is TRBD1 (6 bases). There are 14 residues in the CDR3. The V end lost 6 bases, the J end lost 0 bases, and 14 bases lay between the germline ends. Germline CDR1 and CDR2: SQVTM and ANQGSEA. Here the CDR3 reads CSVGRQELNTEAFF. The CDR3 nucleotides read TGCAGCGTGGGTAGACAGGAACTGAACACTGAAGCTTTCTTT.

This clone was seen just once. The rearrangement links TRBV6-8 to TRBJ2-7, with 8 positions matching TRBD2. With 8 bases clipped from V and 4 bases from J, the junction kept 13 bases outside the gene matches. Per the germline V gene, CDR1 is MNHGY and CDR2 is SAAAGT. CDR3 length equals 15 residues. Written as DNA, the CDR3 is TGTGCCAGCCCCTATCCGGCGGGAGGCGTTTACGAGCAGTACTTC. Translated: CASPYPAGGVYEQYF.

This chain connects TRBV11-3 to TRBJ1-3, with D hard to call. This CDR3 region has 14 residues. Trimming took 5 bases from V and 1 from J, leaving 9 bases between them. From germline, CDR1 is SGHNT and CDR2 YENEEA. The CDR3 is CASSRGSSGNTIYF. CDR3 nucleotide sequence: TGTGCCAGCAGCCGAGGATCTTCTGGAAACACCATATATTTT.

J is TRBJ2-1 and V is TRBV14; no reliable D call. V gave up 3 bases and J gave up 10 bases, with 10 bases separating them. CDR3 length equals 12 residues. The germline gives CDR1 SGHDN, CDR2 FVKESK. DNA for the CDR3: TGTGCCAGCAGCCAGAGTTTCCGGGAGCAGTTCTTC. Residues: CASSQSFREQFF.

The chain joins TRBV11-3 to TRBJ1-3; D unresolved. CDR1 is SGHNT, CDR2 YENEEA, per germline. This CDR3 region has 13 residues. V was trimmed by 5 bases and J by 8 bases, leaving 13 bases between them. The CDR3 spells CASSPRGDHTIYF. CDR3 DNA: TGTGCCAGCAGCCCCCGGGGAGATCACACCATATATTTT.

This sequence joins TRBV2 and TRBJ2-1, with a tentative D call TRBD2 (6 bases). Germline V gene sequence: CDR1 SNHLY, CDR2 FYNNEI. The CDR3 has 14 residues. Trimming cost V 6 bases and J 8 bases, with 17 bases left between them. The DNA of the CDR3 is TGTGCCAGCAGCCGGGACTCTCCTCGCCATGAGCAGTTCTTC. This translates into CASSRDSPRHEQFF.

CDR3 loop: CASSQDLMEGLYNEQFF. The CDR3 DNA follows: TGCGCCAGCAGCCAAGATCTAATGGAGGGGCTCTACAATGAGCAGTTCTTC. The chain joins TRBV4-1 to TRBJ2-1, with TRBD2 as a possible D gene (6 bases). Between the trimmed V and J ends, which lost 0 bases and 3 bases, there was a span of 15 bases. Germline loops: CDR1 MGHRA, CDR2 YSYEKL. The CDR3 is 17 residues long.

This sequence joins TRBV2 and TRBJ2-7; 9 bases align to TRBD1. Germline CDR1 SNHLY, CDR2 FYNNEI. The V gene end was trimmed by 3 bases and the J gene end by 5 bases; junction bases not matched to a gene: 8. The CDR3 has 15 residues. The CDR3 loop reads CASSDRDRVRHEQYF. CDR3 sequence (DNA): TGTGCCAGCAGTGATAGGGACAGGGTCCGCCACGAGCAGTACTTC. The whole variable domain, filled in from reference TRBV2 and TRBJ2-7, reads EPEVTQTPSHQVTQMGQEVILRCVPISNHLYFYWYRQILGQKVEFLVSFYNNEISEKSEIFDDQFSVERPDGSNFTLKIRSTKLEDSAMYFCASSDRDRVRHEQYFGPGTRLTVT.